The rows below give T cell receptor beta chains drawn from one sample of a study of blood T cell repertoires in COVID-19. The method was immunoSEQ multiplex PCR; TCRdb's version includes in-frame clones alone and lacks a portion of them. The sample has some 130,000 clones, roughly 90% seen once; the top ten hold around 18%. Sequenced sample: peripheral blood. The source of these receptors is a man aged 50 to 59 with active or convalescent COVID-19. The CDR3 runs from the conserved cysteine through the conserved F or W. D genes are given only for firm matches. Size tells how often a clone was seen (once, few, many) or the class of an expanded clone, and some rows leave it out.

TRBJ2-1	TRBD2	TRBV28	.	CASSSGTSGSYFDYNEQFF	TGTGCCAGCAGTTCCGGGACTAGCGGGAGTTATTTTGATTACAATGAGCAGTTCTTC
TRBJ2-2	TRBD2	TRBV7-2	.	CASSSEGTTNTGELFF	TGTGCCAGCAGCTCCGAGGGGACTACGAACACCGGGGAGCTGTTTTTT
TRBJ2-2	.	TRBV2	.	CASKGHQTNTGELFF	TGTGCCAGCAAGGGACACCAAACTAACACCGGGGAGCTGTTTTTT
TRBJ2-7	TRBD2	TRBV9	.	CASSAHPGGKLASYEQYF	TGTGCCAGCAGCGCCCACCCGGGAGGGAAGCTAGCTTCCTACGAGCAGTACTTC
TRBJ2-1	.	TRBV5-1	.	CASSVGEGGPRQFF	TGCGCCAGCAGCGTGGGGGAAGGAGGACCCCGGCAGTTCTTC
TRBJ2-2	TRBD1	TRBV7-2	.	CASSPTGVDGELFF	TGTGCCAGCAGCCCCACAGGGGTAGACGGGGAGCTGTTTTTT
TRBJ1-2	.	TRBV5-6	.	CASSLSQGYGYTF	TGTGCCAGCAGCTTGAGTCAGGGCTATGGCTACACCTTC
TRBJ2-3	TRBD2	TRBV19	.	CASSISGAGGSRADTQYF	TGTGCCAGTAGTATATCGGGAGCGGGGGGATCTCGGGCAGATACGCAGTATTTT
TRBJ1-1	TRBD1	TRBV18	once	CASSPPQGVAAFF	TGTGCCAGCTCACCACCCCAGGGGGTAGCAGCTTTCTTT
TRBJ2-5	.	TRBV3-1/TRBV3-2	.	CASSPRRAGVITYQETQYF	TGTGCCAGCAGCCCTCGAAGGGCGGGTGTGATTACGTACCAAGAGACCCAGTACTTC
TRBJ2-7	.	TRBV7-2	.	CASRLGPLDYNYEQYF	TGTGCCAGCAGATTAGGTCCCTTGGACTACAATTACGAGCAGTACTTC
TRBJ2-6	.	TRBV6-5	.	CAVTTGLWANVLTF	TGTGCCGTGACGACAGGACTCTGGGCCAACGTCCTGACTTTC
TRBJ1-6	.	TRBV5-4	.	CASSLSGVSGNSPLHF	TGTGCCAGCAGCTTGTCAGGGGTCTCGGGCAATTCACCCCTCCACTTT
TRBJ1-2	.	TRBV6-1	.	CASSARENYGYTF	TGTGCCAGCAGTGCCCGCGAAAACTATGGCTACACCTTC
TRBJ1-4	.	TRBV5-1	.	CASSSQGNPTNEKLFF	TGCGCCAGCAGCTCGCAGGGTAATCCAACTAATGAAAAACTGTTTTTT
TRBJ1-1	.	TRBV4-2	.	CASSHPTGDTEAFF	TGTGCCAGCAGCCATCCAACCGGGGACACTGAAGCTTTCTTT
TRBJ1-4	TRBD1	TRBV5-1	.	CASSQPGQGNEKLFF	TGCGCCAGCAGCCAACCGGGACAGGGGAATGAAAAACTGTTTTTT
TRBJ2-1	TRBD1	TRBV19	.	CASSPRTGGNEQFF	TGTGCCAGTAGTCCACGGACAGGGGGCAATGAGCAGTTCTTC
TRBJ2-7	TRBD1	TRBV14	.	CASSQATTGEDEQYF	TGTGCCAGCAGCCAAGCGACGACAGGGGAAGACGAGCAGTACTTC
TRBJ2-7	.	TRBV7-2	.	CASSSRHGGGFDEQYF	TGTGCCAGCAGCTCCAGACATGGAGGGGGCTTTGACGAGCAGTACTTC
TRBJ2-4	TRBD1	TRBV6-5	.	CASNRDRGGIQYF	TGTGCCTCAAACCGGGACAGGGGGGGCATTCAGTACTTC
TRBJ1-4	.	TRBV10-3	.	CAIRISGDANEKLFF	TGTGCCATCAGGATCAGCGGGGACGCTAATGAAAAACTGTTTTTT
TRBJ2-7	TRBD1	TRBV4-2	.	CASSHVGAGGYEQYF	TGTGCCAGCAGCCATGTGGGGGCAGGGGGCTACGAGCAGTACTTC
TRBJ1-3	.	TRBV7-2	.	CASSHRSGSGNTIYF	TGTGCCAGCAGCCACAGGTCAGGCTCTGGAAACACCATATATTTT
TRBJ1-3	TRBD1	TRBV10-3	.	CAIRKDRPGNTIYF	TGTGCCATCAGGAAGGACAGGCCTGGAAACACCATATATTTT
TRBJ2-1	TRBD2	TRBV27	.	CASSPGTSVGNEQFF	TGTGCCAGCAGTCCCGGGACTAGCGTGGGAAATGAGCAGTTCTTC
TRBJ2-7	TRBD1	TRBV6-5	.	CASTNQGAEQYF	TGTGCCAGCACCAACCAGGGGGCCGAGCAGTACTTC
TRBJ2-5	TRBD2	TRBV9	.	CASSVDLSGGAGETQYF	TGTGCCAGCAGCGTTGATCTAAGCGGGGGGGCCGGAGAGACCCAGTACTTC
TRBJ1-1	.	TRBV15	once	CATSRDLRGNTEAFF	TGTGCCACCAGCAGAGATCTCAGGGGTAACACTGAAGCTTTCTTT
TRBJ2-2	.	TRBV2	.	CASRSDTTTGELFF	TGTGCCAGCAGGTCTGACACAACCACCGGGGAGCTGTTTTTT
TRBJ2-7	TRBD1	TRBV2	.	CASSVGQGYEQYF	TGTGCCAGCAGCGTTGGACAGGGCTACGAGCAGTACTTC
TRBJ2-3	TRBD2	TRBV11-2	.	CASSIMIAGPSTDTQYF	TGTGCCAGCAGCATCATGATAGCGGGGCCTAGCACAGATACGCAGTATTTT
TRBJ1-4	.	TRBV30	few	CAWGQHATNEKLFF	TGTGCCTGGGGACAACATGCAACTAATGAAAAACTGTTTTTT
TRBJ2-4	TRBD1	TRBV9	.	CASSVSTGGNIQYF	TGTGCCAGCAGCGTGAGCACAGGGGGAAACATTCAGTACTTC
TRBJ2-1	.	TRBV29-1	.	CSVDVPGRSEQFF	TGCAGCGTTGACGTTCCAGGGAGGAGTGAGCAGTTCTTC
TRBJ2-3	.	TRBV24-1	.	CATKEEGTDTQYF	TGTGCCACCAAGGAGGAGGGCACAGATACGCAGTATTTT
TRBJ2-7	.	TRBV27	.	CASSLGRSLTYEQYF	TGTGCCAGCAGTTTAGGGCGCAGCCTCACCTACGAGCAGTACTTC
TRBJ2-5	.	TRBV27	.	CASSSRGNQETQYF	TGTGCCAGCAGTTCCAGGGGAAACCAAGAGACCCAGTACTTC
TRBJ2-6	TRBD2	TRBV4-3	once	CASSQVGGGRGSGANVLTF	TGCGCCAGCAGCCAAGTGGGCGGGGGGCGAGGCTCTGGGGCCAACGTCCTGACTTTC
TRBJ1-4	.	TRBV19	.	CASSTTGTKLFF	TGTGCCAGTAGTACTACAGGCACTAAACTGTTTTTT
TRBJ2-3	.	TRBV10-3	once	CAISDSRTTPTDTQYF	TGTGCCATCAGTGACTCCCGGACTACTCCCACAGATACGCAGTATTTT
TRBJ2-5	TRBD2	TRBV5-1	.	CASSVGLAGLETQYF	TGCGCCAGCAGCGTAGGACTAGCGGGGTTAGAGACCCAGTACTTC
TRBJ1-2	TRBD1	TRBV25-1	.	CASRIGEGAHYGYTF	TGTGCCAGCAGAATAGGTGAGGGGGCGCATTATGGCTACACCTTC
TRBJ1-4	.	TRBV5-1	.	CASSEVGAQEKLFF	TGCGCCAGCAGCGAGGTGGGGGCGCAGGAAAAACTGTTTTTT
TRBJ2-1	TRBD2	TRBV11-2	.	CASSLDRPAGATGGQFF	TGTGCCAGCAGCTTAGATCGGCCAGCGGGGGCTACGGGTGGGCAGTTCTTC
TRBJ2-5	TRBD2	TRBV6-2/TRBV6-3	.	CASSRSGNQETQYF	TGTGCCAGCAGCCGAAGCGGGAACCAAGAGACCCAGTACTTC
TRBJ2-7	.	TRBV28	.	CASSTHNEQYF	TGTGCCAGCAGTACCCACAACGAGCAGTACTTC
TRBJ1-5	TRBD1	TRBV19	.	CASSPIGTGYQPQHF	TGTGCCAGTAGTCCTATCGGGACAGGGTATCAGCCCCAGCATTTT
TRBJ2-1	TRBD1	TRBV28	.	CASSTTGTGIKYEQFF	TGTGCCAGCAGTACCACCGGGACAGGGATTAAGTATGAGCAGTTCTTC
TRBJ2-1	TRBD2	TRBV7-9	.	CASSLASGIVSYNEQFF	TGTGCCAGCAGCTTGGCTAGCGGGATTGTCTCCTACAATGAGCAGTTCTTC
TRBJ1-1	TRBD1	TRBV27	.	CASSRWDRLNTEAFF	TGTGCCAGCAGTCGCTGGGACAGGTTGAACACTGAAGCTTTCTTT
TRBJ2-3	.	TRBV5-1	.	CASSLGGTDTQYF	TGCGCCAGCAGCTTAGGGGGAACAGATACGCAGTATTTT
TRBJ2-1	.	TRBV5-1	.	CASSWQNNEQFF	TGCGCCAGCAGCTGGCAGAACAATGAGCAGTTCTTC